This TCR beta chain emerged from a study of T cell changes during pregnancy in multiple sclerosis. CDR1 SGHNT and CDR2 YYREEE come from the germline V gene (reference sequence). V lost 0 bases to trimming and J lost 8 bases, with 14 bases between them. This CDR3 contains 14 residues. Repertoires were generated with immunoSEQ multiplex PCR, while TCRdb's copy carries only in-frame clones and drops some. The sample has 75,000 to 95,000 clones, about 92% seen once; the top ten hold just over 2%. This material consisted of peripheral blood, taken after pregnancy. This chain uses TRBV5-4 with TRBJ1-1; D not certain. The sequence came from a female donor with multiple sclerosis, enrolled in a pregnancy study. This chain's CDR3 is CASSLGATYPEAFF. For the CDR3, the DNA is TGTGCCAGCAGCTTGGGGGCCACCTATCCGGAAGCTTTCTTT.